This entry concerns a single TCR beta chain. Antigen specificity is unknown. The germline gives CDR1 DFQATT, CDR2 SNEGSKA (reference sequence). V gave up 0 bases and J gave up 3 bases; unmatched junction bases: 10. The CDR3 runs to 18 residues. The data belong to a study of T cells in Graves' hyperthyroidism and ophthalmopathy. Study results and caveats: The model made its ophthalmopathy prediction, and onset followed a median approximately 6 months later. From stable hyperthyroidism, ophthalmopathy was set apart by a 13 V-J model. Most expanded thyroid clonotypes above 0.001 recurred in blood.

TCR beta CDR3 sequences were amplified from RNA transcripts. The TCR CDR3 first-round RT-PCR relied on the HTBI primer set. TCRdb passed the multiplex PCR reads through MiXCR, listing each CDR3 protein once. The sample has 500,000 to 650,000 distinct CDR3 sequences, about 15% seen once; the top ten hold 12%. The study included ophthalmopathy patients with Clinical Activity Score at least 3, NOSPECS grade at least 4 and duration under 3 months. The sequence was obtained from a woman aged 45-65 years with Graves' ophthalmopathy. This chain connects TRBV20-1 to TRBJ2-3; TRBD2 matches 12 bases. Sequencing input: blood. The chain's CDR3 is CSARDQRLAGVSTDTQYF. The CDR3 DNA reads as TGCAGTGCTAGAGACCAGAGACTAGCGGGAGTCTCGACAGATACGCAGTATTTT.